The 14 T cell receptor beta chains below come from one sample, sequenced in a study of control samples from healthy donors and cancer patients. Profiled with immunoSEQ multiplex PCR; TCRdb holds only in-frame clones, not every one. The sample lists tens of thousands of clones; approximately 89% were seen once. Sequenced: PBMCs. These receptors were obtained from a man aged 25 to 40 with colorectal cancer.

The chain uses TRBV5-1 and TRBJ2-5; 8 positions match TRBD1. This CDR3 is 16 amino acids long. Germline V gives CDR1 SGHRS, CDR2 YFSETQ. V lost 4 bases, J lost 1 base, and 9 bases stayed unmatched. CDR3 protein: CASSHSTGVFQETQYF. In DNA, the CDR3 is TGCGCCAGCAGCCATTCGACAGGGGTTTTCCAAGAGACCCAGTACTTC.

J is TRBJ2-1 and V is TRBV9; D possibly uses TRBD1 or TRBD2 (5 bases each). CDR1 is SGDLS, CDR2 YYNGEE, per germline. This CDR3 spans 17 amino acids. The ends were cut back, 4 bases at V and 0 bases at J, with 17 bases in the middle. The CDR3 region has the DNA TGTGCCAGCAGCCCGACTCCGGGGCAGTTCTCCTACAATGAGCAGTTCTTC. The encoded protein is CASSPTPGQFSYNEQFF. The full variable domain, rest sourced from reference TRBV9 and TRBJ2-1, is DSGVTQTPKHLITATGQRVTLRCSPRSGDLSVYWYQQSLDQGLQFLIQYYNGEERAKGNILERFSAQQFPDLHSELNLSSLELGDSALYFCASSPTPGQFSYNEQFFGPGTRLTVL.

This sequence joins TRBV6-4 and TRBJ2-2; no definite D call. The V gene lost 4 bases and the J gene lost 3 bases, with 12 bases spanning the gap. The CDR3 loop spans 15 amino acids. The germline V gene encodes CDR1 MRHNA and CDR2 SNTAGT. This CDR3 is CASSAKVGDTGELFF. The CDR3 coding sequence is TGTGCCAGCAGTGCTAAGGTTGGGGACACCGGGGAGCTGTTTTTT.

V usage is TRBV19 and J usage is TRBJ1-3, with D possibly matching TRBD1 (5 bases). The V end was cut by 7 bases, the J end by 3 bases, with 13 bases between. CDR3 size: 14 residues. CDR1 and CDR2 (germline): LNHDA, SQIVND (reference sequence). This CDR3 reads CASIDSPVGNTIYF. The DNA for the CDR3 is TGTGCCAGTATCGACAGTCCAGTTGGAAACACCATATATTTT.

The CDR3 loop is CASGKQGSAEAFF. The CDR3 DNA follows: TGTGCCAGCGGAAAACAGGGGTCCGCTGAAGCTTTCTTT. The chain joins TRBV5-8 to TRBJ1-1; TRBD1 matches 7 bases. Unmatched junction bases numbered 9, after V lost 7 bases and J lost 6 bases. There are 13 residues in the CDR3. Germline CDR1 and CDR2: SGHTS and YDEGEE.

The chain has TRBV5-6 and TRBJ2-1; 10 bases fit TRBD2. Germline-derived CDR1 and CDR2 are SGHDT and YYEEEE. The CDR3 has 17 residues. The V and J ends lost 0 bases and 9 bases, in that order; junction bases with no gene match: 12. The CDR3 loop is CASSLVLAGDPLGEQFF. The CDR3 DNA follows: TGTGCCAGCAGCTTGGTGCTAGCGGGGGATCCCCTTGGTGAGCAGTTCTTC.

The gene calls are TRBV19 and TRBJ2-5; 7 bases match TRBD1. With 3 bases clipped from V and 2 bases from J, the junction kept 18 bases outside the gene matches. CDR1 is LNHDA, CDR2 SQIVND, per germline (reference sequence). The length of the CDR3 is 19 residues. DNA of the CDR3: TGTGCCAGTAGTATCCCAATCCATCGACAGGGTCCAGCTCAAGAGACCCAGTACTTC. This encodes CASSIPIHRQGPAQETQYF.

This chain connects TRBV7-8 to TRBJ2-2; no definite D call. The V end was cut by 0 bases, the J end by 0 bases, with 2 bases between. Germline CDR1 SGHVS, CDR2 FQNEAQ. The CDR3 has 14 residues. CDR3 DNA: TGTGCCAGCAGCTTAGCAGCGAACACCGGGGAGCTGTTTTTT. This gives the protein CASSLAANTGELFF.

The CDR3 bases are TGCGCCAGCAGCTTGGTAGGGACCCCCGGCAATGAGCAGTTCTTC. It encodes CASSLVGTPGNEQFF. The chain is built from TRBV5-1 and TRBJ2-1; the D gene could be TRBD1 or TRBD2 (5 bases each). CDR1 is SGHRS and CDR2 is YFSETQ in the germline V gene. With 0 bases removed from V and 6 bases from J, the gap between germline ends came to 13 bases. CDR3 length equals 15 residues.

V gene TRBV29-1 combines with J gene TRBJ2-7; TRBD1 aligns across 8 bases. Trimming took 6 bases from V and 5 from J; bases not matched to a gene: 9. Germline V gives CDR1 SQVTM, CDR2 ANQGSEA. The CDR3 is made up of 13 amino acids. The CDR3: CSVMWTGSDEQYF. As DNA, the CDR3 is TGCAGCGTCATGTGGACAGGGAGTGACGAGCAGTACTTC.

This chain joins TRBV5-1 and TRBJ1-1; maybe TRBD1 (6 bases). There are 16 residues in the CDR3. Germline V CDR1 and CDR2: SGHRS, YFSETQ. Trimming left V 0 bases short and J 0 bases short, with 12 bases between. The CDR3 sequence: CASSLGGGAMNTEAFF. The CDR3 region has the DNA TGCGCCAGCAGCTTGGGAGGGGGAGCCATGAACACTGAAGCTTTCTTT.

The J gene is TRBJ1-6, the V gene TRBV14; D gene unclear. The CDR3 consists of 14 residues. Trimming left V 6 bases short and J 7 bases short, with 13 bases between. CDR1 SGHDN and CDR2 FVKESK come from the germline V gene. CDR3 DNA sequence: TGTGCCAGCAGGCTTCCGTTATCGAATTCACCCCTCCACTTT. This encodes CASRLPLSNSPLHF.

The chain carries TRBV5-1 and TRBJ1-5, with TRBD1 matching 9 bases. The CDR3 consists of 14 residues. Germline CDR1 SGHRS, CDR2 YFSETQ. The ends lost 0 bases at V and 6 bases at J; junction bases unmatched: 1. The CDR3 protein is CASSLGTGAQPQHF. The CDR3 DNA is TGCGCCAGCAGCTTGGGGACAGGGGCTCAGCCCCAGCATTTT.

This clone was recorded once. The rearrangement links TRBV6-5 to TRBJ2-5; D is unresolved. Germline-derived CDR1 and CDR2 are MNHEY and SVGAGI. This CDR3 spans 13 amino acids. Trimming took 6 bases from V and 2 from J, leaving 10 bases between them. CDR3: CASSLTRQETQYF. The CDR3 DNA reads TGTGCCAGCAGCCTTACCCGACAAGAGACCCAGTACTTC.